This T cell receptor beta chain stems from a study of cytomegalovirus exposure and HLA in healthy donors. Study-level information: Drawn from HLA-typed donors, about 85 million unique TCRs were held in an early data release.

V lost 4 bases and J 3 bases, leaving 8 bases between the germline ends. This CDR3 is built from 12 residues. The germline CDR1 and CDR2 sequences are SGHNT and YYREEE (reference sequence). This clone was seen only a few times. Antigen unknown. The primer mix had 60 Vbeta and 13 Jbeta primers. Using immunoSEQ multiplex PCR, the repertoire was profiled, and TCRdb retains in-frame clones only, with some absent. In the table there are approximately 130,000 clones, roughly 60% of which are singletons. Findings of the study overall: When a later analysis compared HLA-associated TCR beta chains with equally common others, the HLA-associated chains turned out to be more clonally expanded and to have lower generation probabilities. TCR beta V segments were, for the most part, productive about 87% or about 30% of the time in an earlier analysis. Roughly even sequencing depth across donors was the assumption behind the presence/absence analyses.

Sequenced material: PBMCs. The rearrangement uses TRBV5-4 and TRBJ2-7; a weak D match, TRBD2 (6 bases). The TCR originated in a woman aged 40 to 50 in good health and CMV-seronegative. As DNA, the CDR3 is TGTGCCAGCAGCGGAGGGTACTACGAGCAGTACTTC. This translates into CASSGGYYEQYF.